Following are 11 T cell receptor beta chains from one sample sequenced in a study of blood T cell repertoires in COVID-19. TCRdb's table, derived via immunoSEQ multiplex PCR, lists solely in-frame clones and lacks some. The sample lists some 300,000 clones; 88% were seen once. Sequenced sample: PBMCs or T cells enriched from blood (not recorded which). Source of these receptors: a woman aged 60-75 years in a cohort exposed to, infected with or recovered from COVID-19 (not recorded which).

The chain joins TRBV9 to TRBJ1-1; possible D gene TRBD1, 5 bases. CDR3 length equals 15 residues. V lost 1 base, J lost 0 bases, and 10 bases lay in between. Looked up from germline, CDR1 is SGDLS and CDR2 is YYNGEE. The CDR3 reads CASSVQGRMNTEAFF. The CDR3 DNA is TGTGCCAGCAGCGTACAGGGCAGAATGAACACTGAAGCTTTCTTT. The complete variable domain, with remaining parts taken from reference TRBV9 and TRBJ1-1, reads DSGVTQTPKHLITATGQRVTLRCSPRSGDLSVYWYQQSLDQGLQFLIQYYNGEERAKGNILERFSAQQFPDLHSELNLSSLELGDSALYFCASSVQGRMNTEAFFGQGTRLTVV.

The genes are TRBV2 and TRBJ1-2; D possibly corresponds to TRBD1 (6 bases). The CDR3 has 14 residues. Germline V gene lookup returns CDR1 SNHLY and CDR2 FYNNEI. Deletions cut 6 bases from V and 4 bases from J, with 15 bases between. This CDR3 is CASSADRGAYGYTF. Here the CDR3 DNA reads TGTGCCAGCAGCGCGGACAGAGGGGCCTATGGCTACACCTTC.

The V gene is TRBV9, the J gene TRBJ1-1; a possible D gene is TRBD1 (6 bases). Germline assignment: CDR1 SGDLS and CDR2 YYNGEE. The CDR3 is 13 residues long. Trimming stripped 4 bases from V and 7 bases from J, with 14 bases between. The CDR3 spells CASSPSGHDEAFF. CDR3 nucleotide sequence: TGTGCCAGCAGCCCTTCGGGACACGATGAAGCTTTCTTT.

In DNA, the CDR3 is TGTGCCAGCAGCTTGGGGGCAGGGGATCAGCCCCAGCATTTT. It encodes CASSLGAGDQPQHF. The genes are TRBV7-9 and TRBJ1-5, with D perhaps matching TRBD1 (6 bases). Looked up from germline, CDR1 is SEHNR and CDR2 is FQNEAQ (reference sequence). V gave up 3 bases and J gave up 5 bases, with 11 bases separating them. The CDR3 loop spans 14 amino acids.

This clone was seen just once. This chain uses TRBV28 with TRBJ2-1, with 7 bases lining up with TRBD2. This CDR3 is 14 amino acids long. V was pared by 6 bases and J by 6 bases, with 8 bases of the junction left unmatched. Germline values: CDR1 MDHEN, CDR2 SYDVKM. The DNA for the CDR3 is TGTGCCAGCAGCTCAGACCCTAGCGGCAATGAGCAGTTCTTC. Its translation: CASSSDPSGNEQFF.

This clone was seen a few times. V is TRBV28 and J is TRBJ1-4, with 9 bases fitting TRBD1. Germline V lookup: CDR1 MDHEN, CDR2 SYDVKM. V lost 5 bases to trimming and J lost 7 bases; unmatched junction nucleotides: 5. This CDR3 contains 14 residues. The CDR3 region has the DNA TGTGCCAGCAGTGGACAGGGGACGGCTGAAAAACTGTTTTTT. Protein: CASSGQGTAEKLFF.

The CDR3 nucleotides are TGTGCCAGCAGCGTAGAGAATAGCGGGAGGGGGCAGTTCTTC. It is translated as CASSVENSGRGQFF. The V call is TRBV9, the J call TRBJ2-1; TRBD2 matches 11 bases. The CDR3 is made up of 14 amino acids. The V gene end was trimmed by 0 bases and the J gene end by 12 bases; junction bases not matched to a gene: 5. Germline assignment: CDR1 SGDLS and CDR2 YYNGEE.

The rearrangement links TRBV7-9 to TRBJ2-5, with 8 bases identical to TRBD1. Germline values: CDR1 SEHNR, CDR2 FQNEAQ (reference sequence). The CDR3 length is 13 residues. After removal of 4 bases from V and 5 bases from J, the junction contained 3 bases not matched to a gene. The CDR3 region has the DNA TGTGCCAGCAGCTCCAGGGGGCGGGAGACCCAGTACTTC. It yields the protein CASSSRGRETQYF.

The genes are TRBV5-6 and TRBJ2-1; 15 nucleotides match TRBD2. The CDR3 totals 17 residues. Unmatched junction bases numbered 2, after V lost 2 bases and J lost 2 bases. From germline, CDR1 is SGHDT and CDR2 YYEEEE. DNA of the CDR3: TGTGCCAGCAGCTTCGGACTAGCGGGAGGGCCCTACAATGAGCAGTTCTTC. This translates into CASSFGLAGGPYNEQFF.

The chain recombines TRBV10-3 with TRBJ2-1; 9 bases line up with TRBD2. The CDR3 contains 15 residues. V trimming: 3 bases; J trimming: 5 bases; junction bases outside the gene matches: 5. Looked up from germline, CDR1 is ENHRY and CDR2 is SYGVKD. In DNA, the CDR3 is TGTGCCATCAGTGATGGGCTAGCGGGACACAATGAGCAGTTCTTC. This translates into CAISDGLAGHNEQFF.

The J gene is TRBJ1-1, the V gene TRBV5-1; 8 nucleotides align to TRBD1. Germline CDR1 is SGHRS and CDR2 is YFSETQ. Trimming removed 5 bases from V and 2 bases from J; junction bases left unmatched: 8. This CDR3 is built from 15 residues. The CDR3 region has the DNA TGCGCCAGCAGATTTGGGACAGGAGGAAACACTGAAGCTTTCTTT. Translated, it gives CASRFGTGGNTEAFF.